These 5 T cell receptor beta chains were sequenced from one sample in a study of blood T cells in healthy people across ages. A J-beta primer mix and a sample-barcoded 5' primer were used in a second PCR of about 7 to 12 cycles. TCRdb itself ran the 5' RACE reads through MiXCR, one entry per CDR3 protein. Of 1.4 million or so distinct CDR3 sequences listed, 42% are singletons. Sequenced sample: blood. These receptors were taken from a young woman in good health.

The chain uses TRBV6-5 and TRBJ2-7; D is unresolved. Germline V gene data show CDR1 as MNHEY and CDR2 as SVGAGI. The CDR3 totals 13 residues. V was cut by 4 bases and J by 2 bases, with 9 bases left in between. CDR3: CASSSHRTYEQYF. DNA for the CDR3: TGTGCCAGCAGTTCCCACAGAACCTACGAGCAGTACTTC.

This clonotype came up many times. CDR3 amino acids: CASSLALAGSYNEQFF. CDR3 bases: TGTGCCAGCAGCTTAGCTCTAGCGGGATCCTACAATGAGCAGTTCTTC. The chain joins TRBV7-9 to TRBJ2-1; 9 bases map to TRBD2. Germline trimming cut 0 bases from V and 1 base from J; bases unmatched to any gene: 1. The CDR3 has 16 amino acids. Germline-derived CDR1 and CDR2 are SEHNR and FQNEAQ (reference sequence).

The V and J genes are TRBV9 and TRBJ1-1; the D gene is possibly TRBD1 (5 bases). CDR3 length: 13 residues. V lost 0 bases, J lost 6 bases, and 9 bases lay in between. Germline CDR1 reads SGDLS; CDR2 reads YYNGEE. DNA for the CDR3: TGTGCCAGCAGCGTAGGGGGCGGCGCTGAAGCTTTCTTT. This sequence encodes CASSVGGGAEAFF.

The chain links TRBV6-5 to TRBJ2-5; TRBD1 aligns across 9 bases. Trimming removed 7 bases from V and 11 bases from J; junction bases left unmatched: 11. This CDR3 region has 13 residues. Germline V gene lookup returns CDR1 MNHEY and CDR2 SVGAGI. CDR3 amino acids: CASTDRGDHEQYF. CDR3 nucleotide sequence: TGTGCCAGCACCGACAGGGGGGACCATGAGCAGTACTTC.

The CDR3 bases are TGTGCCAGCATTTCCGGACTAGCGGGGGCCGCCTACAATGAGCAGTTCTTC. It is translated as CASISGLAGAAYNEQFF. The chain joins TRBV25-1 to TRBJ2-1, with 13 bases matching TRBD2. In germline, CDR1 is MGHDK, CDR2 SYGVNS. This CDR3 is built from 17 residues. J gave up 2 bases and V 7 bases, and 8 bases lay outside the gene matches.